These T cell receptor beta chains were read from a single sample in a study of tumor and adjacent non-tumor tissue in lung cancer. TCRdb redid the calling of the multiplex PCR reads with MiXCR, one entry per CDR3 protein. The table lists 47,000 or so distinct CDR3 sequences, 60% to 65% of them singletons, with about 29% in the top ten. The sample consisted of distant non-tumor lung tissue. The source is a woman in her seventies with non-small cell lung cancer. The CDR3 runs from the conserved cysteine through the conserved F or W. The D gene is left open where the match is weak. Rows give clone size only sometimes, using once, few, many, or a class for an expanded clone.

size	V	J	D	DNA	CDR3
.	TRBV5-5	TRBJ2-3	.	TGTGCCAACAGGAAGACAGTTTATAGCACAGATACGCAGTATTTT	CANRKTVYSTDTQYF
many	TRBV5-4	TRBJ2-2	TRBD1	TGTGCCAGCAGCTTGGGAGGGGGCACGAACACCGGGGAGCTGTTTTTT	CASSLGGGTNTGELFF
.	TRBV6-1	TRBJ1-5	.	TGTGCCAGCTGTGATTACTTGCCCCAGCATTTC	CASCDYLPQHF
.	TRBV10-1	TRBJ2-2	TRBD1	TGCGCCAGCAGCGAGTCGCTAATGGGACAGAACATCGGGGAGCTGTTTTTT	CASSESLMGQNIGELFF
few	TRBV5-6	TRBJ2-2	.	TGTGCCAGCAGCTTGTTGGCCACGAACACCCGGGAGCTGTTTTTT	CASSLLATNTRELFF
once	TRBV5-5	TRBJ1-6	.	TGTGCCGACAGCTTGGCCGTCGGGCCATATAATTCACCCCTCCACTTT	CADSLAVGPYNSPLHF
.	TRBV11-3	TRBJ1-1	TRBD1	TGTACCAGCAGCTCAGGACAGGGCTACACTGAAGCTTCCTTT	CTSSSGQGYTEASF
.	TRBV11-2	TRBJ2-1	.	TGTGCCAGCAGCTTAGAATCCGGGCGGGATGAGCAGTTCTTC	CASSLESGRDEQFF
.	TRBV20-1	TRBJ2-7	.	TGCAGTGCTAGAGGAGGCCACAGGGCGCTGAGGGAGCAGTACTTC	CSARGGHRALREQYF
.	TRBV6-5	TRBJ2-1	TRBD1	TGTGCCAGCAGGCTCGGGACAGGGGTTTGCAATGAGCAGTTCTTC	CASRLGTGVCNEQFF
many	TRBV10-3	TRBJ1-5	.	TGTGCCGTCCAAACTAAGAGTCAGCCCCAGCATTTT	CAVQTKSQPQHF
.	TRBV10-2	TRBJ1-1	.	TGCGCAAACAGTGTGTGGAGCACTCTGAACACTGAAGCTTTCTTT	CANSVWSTLNTEAFF
many	TRBV29-1	TRBJ2-7	.	TGCAGCGTGATCAAGGGGGGAGAGTACGAGCAGTACTTC	CSVIKGGEYEQYF
.	TRBV29-1	TRBJ1-1	.	TGCAGCGCTGACAGTACGGGGCAGGGAGGGGGAGCTTTCTTT	CSADSTGQGGGAFF
many	TRBV10-3	TRBJ2-7	.	TGTGCCATCAGAGAGACAGGCTCCTACGAGCAGTACTTC	CAIRETGSYEQYF
.	TRBV7-3	TRBJ2-2	TRBD2	TGTGCCAGCAGCTTAACCCCTAGCGGGAGGAGCATCTGGGAGCTGTTTTTT	CASSLTPSGRSIWELFF
.	TRBV18	TRBJ2-1	.	TGTGCCAGCTCGGGTCAGTCATCCAATGGGCAGTTCTTC	CASSGQSSNGQFF
.	TRBV11-3	TRBJ2-1	TRBD2	TGTGCCAGCAGCTTCCTAGCGGGGTCGCCCTACCAGTTCTTC	CASSFLAGSPYQFF
once	TRBV10-2	TRBJ1-6	.	TGCATCAGCAGTGCTTGGCAGGGAAACCCATCCCTCCACTTT	CISSAWQGNPSLHF
few	TRBV20-1	TRBJ2-1	.	TGCAGTGCCCTCAGAAATGGGCAGTTCTTC	CSALRNGQFF
.	TRBV12-3/TRBV12-4	TRBJ2-3	.	TGTGCCAGCACCGGGCTATCGGATACGCAGTATTTT	CASTGLSDTQYF
many	TRBV12-5	TRBJ2-3	.	TGTGCTAGTGGTTGGGACACAGATACGCAGTATTTT	CASGWDTDTQYF
many	TRBV29-1	TRBJ2-3	.	TGCAGCGTTCGCCCCCGAAAATATGGGAGCACAGATACGCAGTATTTT	CSVRPRKYGSTDTQYF
.	TRBV18	TRBJ2-7	.	TGTGCCAGCTCACCCCAAAGCGGATTAATCTGCGAGCAGTACTTC	CASSPQSGLICEQYF